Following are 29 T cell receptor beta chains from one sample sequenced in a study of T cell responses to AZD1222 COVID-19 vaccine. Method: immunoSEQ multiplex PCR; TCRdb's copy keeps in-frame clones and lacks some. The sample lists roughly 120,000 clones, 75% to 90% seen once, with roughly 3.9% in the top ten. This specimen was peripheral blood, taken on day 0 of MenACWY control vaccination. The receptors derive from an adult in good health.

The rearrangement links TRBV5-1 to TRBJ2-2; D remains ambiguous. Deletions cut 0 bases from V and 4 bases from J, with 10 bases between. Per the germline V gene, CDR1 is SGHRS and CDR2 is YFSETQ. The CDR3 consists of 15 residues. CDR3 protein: CASSLDQISTGELFF. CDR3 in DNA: TGCGCCAGCAGCTTGGACCAGATTAGCACCGGGGAGCTGTTTTTT.

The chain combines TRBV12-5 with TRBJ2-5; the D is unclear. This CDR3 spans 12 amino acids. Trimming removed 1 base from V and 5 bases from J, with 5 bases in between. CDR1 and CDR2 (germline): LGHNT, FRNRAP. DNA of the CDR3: TGTGCTAGTGGTTTGGGACCGGAGACCCAGTACTTC. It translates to CASGLGPETQYF.

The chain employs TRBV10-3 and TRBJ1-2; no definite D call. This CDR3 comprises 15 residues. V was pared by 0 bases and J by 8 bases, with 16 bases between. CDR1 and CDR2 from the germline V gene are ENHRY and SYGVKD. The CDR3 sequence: CAISESGSSLGGYTF. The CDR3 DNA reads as TGTGCCATCAGTGAGTCCGGGTCATCCCTGGGCGGCTACACCTTC.

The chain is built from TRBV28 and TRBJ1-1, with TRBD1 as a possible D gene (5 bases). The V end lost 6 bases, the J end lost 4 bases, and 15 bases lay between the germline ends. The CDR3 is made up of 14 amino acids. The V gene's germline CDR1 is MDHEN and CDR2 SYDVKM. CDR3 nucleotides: TGTGCCAGCAGCCACGGGGGGAGGGGCACTGAAGCTTTCTTT. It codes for CASSHGGRGTEAFF.

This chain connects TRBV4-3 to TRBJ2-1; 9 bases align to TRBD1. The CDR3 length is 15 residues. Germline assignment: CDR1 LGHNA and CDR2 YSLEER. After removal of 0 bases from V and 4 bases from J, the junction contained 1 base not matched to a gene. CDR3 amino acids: CASSQEGTGYNEQFF. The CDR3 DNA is TGCGCCAGCAGCCAAGAGGGGACAGGGTACAATGAGCAGTTCTTC.

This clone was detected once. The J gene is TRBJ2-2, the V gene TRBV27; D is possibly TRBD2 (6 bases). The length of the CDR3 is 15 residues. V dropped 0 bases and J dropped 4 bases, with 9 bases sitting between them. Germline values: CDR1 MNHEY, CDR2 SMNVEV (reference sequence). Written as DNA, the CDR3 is TGTGCCAGCAGTTTATCCGGAGGGACCACCGGGGAGCTGTTTTTT. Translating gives CASSLSGGTTGELFF.

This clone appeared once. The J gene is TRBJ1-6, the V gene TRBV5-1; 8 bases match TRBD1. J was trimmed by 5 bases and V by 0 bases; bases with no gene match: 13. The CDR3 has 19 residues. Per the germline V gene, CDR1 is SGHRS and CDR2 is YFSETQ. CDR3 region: CASSLAGGGGGPNNSPLHF. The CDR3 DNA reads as TGCGCCAGCAGCTTGGCAGGGGGCGGAGGGGGCCCTAATAATTCACCCCTCCACTTT.

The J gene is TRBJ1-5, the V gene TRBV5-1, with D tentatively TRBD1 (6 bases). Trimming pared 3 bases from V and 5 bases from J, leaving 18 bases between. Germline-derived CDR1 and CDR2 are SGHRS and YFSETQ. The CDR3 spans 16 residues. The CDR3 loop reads CASSWAIRGDYQPQHF. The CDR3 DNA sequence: TGCGCCAGCAGCTGGGCGATCAGGGGAGACTATCAGCCCCAGCATTTT.

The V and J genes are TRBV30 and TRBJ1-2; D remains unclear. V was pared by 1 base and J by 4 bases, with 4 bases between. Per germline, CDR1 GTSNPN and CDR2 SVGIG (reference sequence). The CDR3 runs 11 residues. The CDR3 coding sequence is TGTGCCTGGAGTGCCCTCTATGGCTACACCTTC. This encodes CAWSALYGYTF.

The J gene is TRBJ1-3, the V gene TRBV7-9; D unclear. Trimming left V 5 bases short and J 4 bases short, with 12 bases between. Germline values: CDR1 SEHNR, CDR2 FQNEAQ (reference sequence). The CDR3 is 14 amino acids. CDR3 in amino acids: CASSPGMGGNTIYF. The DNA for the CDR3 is TGTGCCAGCAGCCCCGGGATGGGAGGAAACACCATATATTTT.

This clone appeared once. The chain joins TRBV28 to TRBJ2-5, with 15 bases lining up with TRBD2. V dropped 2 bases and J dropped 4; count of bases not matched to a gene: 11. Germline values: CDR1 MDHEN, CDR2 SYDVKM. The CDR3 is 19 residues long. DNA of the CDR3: TGTGCCAGCAGTTTACCGATTGGACTAGCGGGGGGGCAGGGAGAGACCCAGTACTTC. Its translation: CASSLPIGLAGGQGETQYF.

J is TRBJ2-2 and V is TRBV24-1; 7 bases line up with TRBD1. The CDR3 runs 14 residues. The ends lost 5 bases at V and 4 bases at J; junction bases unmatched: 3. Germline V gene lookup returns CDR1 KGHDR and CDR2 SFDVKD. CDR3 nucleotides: TGTGCCACCAGTGGACAGGGTTTCACCGGGGAGCTGTTTTTT. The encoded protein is CATSGQGFTGELFF.

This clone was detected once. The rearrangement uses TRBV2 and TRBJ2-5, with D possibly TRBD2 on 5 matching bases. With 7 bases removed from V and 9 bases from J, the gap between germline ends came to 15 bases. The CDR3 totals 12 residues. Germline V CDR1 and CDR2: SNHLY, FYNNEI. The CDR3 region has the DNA TGTGCCAGCATGGCCGGGATTTTTCCCCAGTACTTC. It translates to CASMAGIFPQYF.

Written as DNA, the CDR3 is TGTGCCAGCAGCCAGAGGCAGGGGTACAATGAGCAGTTCTTC. The encoded protein is CASSQRQGYNEQFF. This rearrangement joins TRBV7-6 to TRBJ2-1, with D perhaps matching TRBD1 (6 bases). V was cut by 5 bases and J by 4 bases, with 12 bases left in between. Germline values: CDR1 SGHVS, CDR2 FNYEAQ. This CDR3 comprises 14 residues. Variable domain in full (rest from reference TRBV7-6 and TRBJ2-1): GAGVSQSPRYKVTKRGQDVALRCDPISGHVSLYWYRQALGQGPEFLTYFNYEAQQDKSGLPNDRFSAERPEGSISTLTIQRTEQRDSAMYRCASSQRQGYNEQFFGPGTRLTVL.

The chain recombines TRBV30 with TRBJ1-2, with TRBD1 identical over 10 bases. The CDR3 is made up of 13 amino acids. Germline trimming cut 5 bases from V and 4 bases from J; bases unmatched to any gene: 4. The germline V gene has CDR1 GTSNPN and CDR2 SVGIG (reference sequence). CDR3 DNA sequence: TGTGCCTGGGACAGGGGGCGAGGCTATGGCTACACCTTC. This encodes CAWDRGRGYGYTF.

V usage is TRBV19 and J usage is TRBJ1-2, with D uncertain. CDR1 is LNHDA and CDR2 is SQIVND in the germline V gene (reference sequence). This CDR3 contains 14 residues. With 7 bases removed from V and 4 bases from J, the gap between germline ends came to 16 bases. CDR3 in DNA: TGTGCCAGTACCTTCACGGACTTCACCTATGGCTACACCTTC. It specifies CASTFTDFTYGYTF.

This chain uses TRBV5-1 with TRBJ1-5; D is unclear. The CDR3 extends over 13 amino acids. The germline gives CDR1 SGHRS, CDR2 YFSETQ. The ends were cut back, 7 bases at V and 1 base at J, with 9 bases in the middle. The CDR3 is CASALGSNQPQHF. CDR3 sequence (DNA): TGCGCCAGCGCCCTGGGGAGCAATCAGCCCCAGCATTTT.

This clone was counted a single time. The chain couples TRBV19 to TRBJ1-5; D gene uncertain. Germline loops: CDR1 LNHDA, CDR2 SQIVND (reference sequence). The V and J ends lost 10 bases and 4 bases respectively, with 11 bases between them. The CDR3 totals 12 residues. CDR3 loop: CAIGQPNQPQHF. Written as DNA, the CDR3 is TGTGCCATCGGGCAGCCGAATCAGCCCCAGCATTTT.

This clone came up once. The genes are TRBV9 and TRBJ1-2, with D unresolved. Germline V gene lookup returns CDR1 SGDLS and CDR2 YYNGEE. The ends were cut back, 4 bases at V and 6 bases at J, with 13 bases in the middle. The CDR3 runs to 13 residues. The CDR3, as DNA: TGTGCCAGCAGCACCTCGGCAGCCGATGGCTACACCTTC. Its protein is CASSTSAADGYTF.

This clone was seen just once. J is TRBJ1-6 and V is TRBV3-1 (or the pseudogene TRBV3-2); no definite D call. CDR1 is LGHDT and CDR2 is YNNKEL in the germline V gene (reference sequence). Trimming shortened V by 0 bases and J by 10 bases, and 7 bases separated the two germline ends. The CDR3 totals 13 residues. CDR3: CASSQEFGSPLHF. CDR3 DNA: TGTGCCAGCAGCCAAGAGTTCGGGTCACCCCTCCACTTT.

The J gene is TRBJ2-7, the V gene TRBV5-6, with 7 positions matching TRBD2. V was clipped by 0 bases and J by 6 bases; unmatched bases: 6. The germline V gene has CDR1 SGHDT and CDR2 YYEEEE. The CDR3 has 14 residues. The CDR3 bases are TGTGCCAGCAGCTTGGGTGCGGGGGTTCGCGAGCAGTACTTC. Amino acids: CASSLGAGVREQYF.

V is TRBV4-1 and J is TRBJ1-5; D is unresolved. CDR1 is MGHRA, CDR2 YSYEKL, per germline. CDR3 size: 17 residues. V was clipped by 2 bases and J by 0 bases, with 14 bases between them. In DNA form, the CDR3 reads TGCGCCAGCAGCCAACTCGCGGCCGGGGATAGCAATCAGCCCCAGCATTTT. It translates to CASSQLAAGDSNQPQHF.

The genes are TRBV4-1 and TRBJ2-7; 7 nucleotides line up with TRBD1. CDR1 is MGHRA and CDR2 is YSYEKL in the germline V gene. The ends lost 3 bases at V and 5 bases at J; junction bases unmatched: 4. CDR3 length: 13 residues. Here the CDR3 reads CASSQNRGNEQYF. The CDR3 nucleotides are TGCGCCAGCAGCCAGAACAGGGGCAACGAGCAGTACTTC.

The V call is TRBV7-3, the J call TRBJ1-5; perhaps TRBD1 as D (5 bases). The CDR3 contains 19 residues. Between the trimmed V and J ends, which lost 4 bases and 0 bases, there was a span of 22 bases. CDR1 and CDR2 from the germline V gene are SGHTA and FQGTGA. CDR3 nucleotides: TGTGCCAGCAGCTCCAACCTCTCGACAGAGTCCTATAGCAATCAGCCCCAGCATTTT. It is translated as CASSSNLSTESYSNQPQHF.

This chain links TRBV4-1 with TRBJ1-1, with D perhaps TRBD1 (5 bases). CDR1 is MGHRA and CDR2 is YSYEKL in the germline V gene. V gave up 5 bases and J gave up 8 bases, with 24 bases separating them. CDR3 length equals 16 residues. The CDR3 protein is CASSESPRVVSVEAFF. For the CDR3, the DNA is TGCGCCAGCAGCGAGTCACCCAGGGTCGTTAGTGTAGAAGCTTTCTTT.

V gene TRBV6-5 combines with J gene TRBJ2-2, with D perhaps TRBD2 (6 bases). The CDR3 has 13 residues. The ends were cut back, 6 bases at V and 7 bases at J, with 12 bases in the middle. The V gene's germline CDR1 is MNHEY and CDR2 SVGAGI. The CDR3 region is CASSLLGGGELFF. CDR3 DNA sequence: TGTGCCAGCAGCCTGCTGGGGGGCGGGGAGCTGTTTTTT.

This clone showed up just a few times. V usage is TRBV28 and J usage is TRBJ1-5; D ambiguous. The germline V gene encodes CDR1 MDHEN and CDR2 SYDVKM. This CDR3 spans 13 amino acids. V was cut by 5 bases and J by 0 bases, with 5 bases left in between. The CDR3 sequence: CASSTHSNQPQHF. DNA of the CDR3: TGTGCCAGCAGTACTCATAGCAATCAGCCCCAGCATTTT.

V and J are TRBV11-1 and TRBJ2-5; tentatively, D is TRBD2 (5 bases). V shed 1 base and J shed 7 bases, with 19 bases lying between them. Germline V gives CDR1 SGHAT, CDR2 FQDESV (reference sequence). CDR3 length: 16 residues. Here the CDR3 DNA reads TGTGCCAGCAGCTTAGGTATTGGACGGGGAGCAGGGACCCAGTACTTC. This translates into CASSLGIGRGAGTQYF.

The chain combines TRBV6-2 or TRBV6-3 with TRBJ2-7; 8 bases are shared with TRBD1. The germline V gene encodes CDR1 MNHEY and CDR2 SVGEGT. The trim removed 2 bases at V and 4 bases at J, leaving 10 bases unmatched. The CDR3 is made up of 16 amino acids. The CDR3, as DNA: TGTGCCAGCAGTTACCCCCGGACAGGGAACCCTTACGAGCAGTACTTC. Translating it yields CASSYPRTGNPYEQYF.